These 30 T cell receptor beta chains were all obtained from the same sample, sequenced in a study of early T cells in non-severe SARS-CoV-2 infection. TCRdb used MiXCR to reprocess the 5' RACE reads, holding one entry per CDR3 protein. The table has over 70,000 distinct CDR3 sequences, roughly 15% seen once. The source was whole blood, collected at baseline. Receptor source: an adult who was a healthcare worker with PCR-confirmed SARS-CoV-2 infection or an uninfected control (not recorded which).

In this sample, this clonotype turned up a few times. CDR3 sequence: CASSEWGQVGEAFF. The CDR3 coding sequence is TGTGCCAGCAGTGAGTGGGGACAGGTCGGTGAAGCTTTCTTT. The V call is TRBV2, the J call TRBJ1-1; 8 nucleotides agree with TRBD1. The V segment lost 3 bases and the J segment 7 bases; nucleotides outside the gene matches: 7. Per germline, CDR1 SNHLY and CDR2 FYNNEI. This CDR3 contains 14 residues.

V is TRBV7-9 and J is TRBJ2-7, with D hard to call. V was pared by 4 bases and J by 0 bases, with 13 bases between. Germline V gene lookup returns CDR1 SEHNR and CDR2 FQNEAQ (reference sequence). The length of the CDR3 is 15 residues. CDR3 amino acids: CASSSRVRNSYEQYF. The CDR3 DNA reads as TGTGCCAGCAGCTCTAGGGTTCGAAACTCCTACGAGCAGTACTTC.

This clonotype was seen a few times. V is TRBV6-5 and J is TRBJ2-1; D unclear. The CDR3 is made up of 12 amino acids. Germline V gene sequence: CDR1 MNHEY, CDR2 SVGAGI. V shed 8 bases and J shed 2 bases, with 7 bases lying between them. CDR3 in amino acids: CASAGTYNEQFF. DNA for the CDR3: TGTGCCAGCGCCGGAACCTACAATGAGCAGTTCTTC.

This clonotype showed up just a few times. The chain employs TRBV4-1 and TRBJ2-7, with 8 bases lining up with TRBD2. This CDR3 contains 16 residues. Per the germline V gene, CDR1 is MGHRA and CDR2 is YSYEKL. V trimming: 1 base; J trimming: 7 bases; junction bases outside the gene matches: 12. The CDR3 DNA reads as TGCGCCAGCAGCCAAGGGCTGTCCGGGGGGGATTGGGAGCAGTACTTC. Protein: CASSQGLSGGDWEQYF.

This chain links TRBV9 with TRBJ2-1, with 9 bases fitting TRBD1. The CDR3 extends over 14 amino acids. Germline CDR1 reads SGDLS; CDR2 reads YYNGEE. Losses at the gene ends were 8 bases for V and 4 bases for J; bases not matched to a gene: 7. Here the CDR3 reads CARTDRGKYNEQFF. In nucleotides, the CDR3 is TGTGCCAGGACAGACAGGGGGAAGTACAATGAGCAGTTCTTC.

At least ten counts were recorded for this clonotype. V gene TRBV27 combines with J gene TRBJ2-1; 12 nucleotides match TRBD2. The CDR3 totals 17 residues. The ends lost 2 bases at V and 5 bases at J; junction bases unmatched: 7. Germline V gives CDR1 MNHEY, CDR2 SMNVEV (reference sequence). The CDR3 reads CASSLLAGGPIHNEQFF. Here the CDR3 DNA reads TGTGCCAGCAGTTTACTAGCGGGAGGGCCAATCCACAATGAGCAGTTCTTC.

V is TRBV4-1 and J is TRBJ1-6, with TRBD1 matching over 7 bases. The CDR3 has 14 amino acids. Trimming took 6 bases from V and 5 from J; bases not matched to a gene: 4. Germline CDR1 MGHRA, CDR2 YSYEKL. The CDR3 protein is CASSVTGDNSPLHF. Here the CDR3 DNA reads TGCGCCAGCAGTGTCACAGGGGATAATTCACCCCTCCACTTT.

CDR3 nucleotides: TGTGCCAGTAGTACCGGACCGGTCGCAGGAGAGACCCAGTACTTC. The encoded protein is CASSTGPVAGETQYF. The rearrangement links TRBV19 to TRBJ2-5, with unresolved D. CDR1 is LNHDA, CDR2 SQIVND, per germline (reference sequence). V dropped 4 bases and J dropped 4 bases, with 16 bases sitting between them. The CDR3 runs to 15 residues.

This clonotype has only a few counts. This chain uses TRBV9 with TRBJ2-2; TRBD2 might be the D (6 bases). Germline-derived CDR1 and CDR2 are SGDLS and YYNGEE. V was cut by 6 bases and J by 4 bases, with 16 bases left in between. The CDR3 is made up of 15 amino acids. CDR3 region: CASKGGDPGTGELFF. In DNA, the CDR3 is TGTGCCAGCAAGGGAGGCGACCCGGGCACCGGGGAGCTGTTTTTT.

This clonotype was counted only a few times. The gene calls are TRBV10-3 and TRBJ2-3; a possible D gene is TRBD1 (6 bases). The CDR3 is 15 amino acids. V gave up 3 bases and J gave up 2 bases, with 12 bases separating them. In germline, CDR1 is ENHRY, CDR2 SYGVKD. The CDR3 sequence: CAISDGDKATDTQYF. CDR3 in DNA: TGTGCCATCAGTGATGGGGACAAGGCCACAGATACGCAGTATTTT.

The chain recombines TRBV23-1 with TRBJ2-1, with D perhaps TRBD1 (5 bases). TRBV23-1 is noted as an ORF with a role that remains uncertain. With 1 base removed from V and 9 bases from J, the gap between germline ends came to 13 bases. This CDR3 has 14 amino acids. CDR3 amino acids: CASSQYAGHCEQFF. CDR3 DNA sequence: TGCGCCAGCAGTCAATACGCAGGGCACTGTGAGCAGTTCTTC.

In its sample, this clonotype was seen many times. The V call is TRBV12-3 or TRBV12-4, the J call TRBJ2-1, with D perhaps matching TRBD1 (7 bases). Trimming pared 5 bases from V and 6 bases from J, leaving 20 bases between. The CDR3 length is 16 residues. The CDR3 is CASSPLGRGGLNEQFF. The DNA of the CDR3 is TGTGCCAGCAGTCCCCTCGGGAGAGGGGGCCTCAATGAGCAGTTCTTC.

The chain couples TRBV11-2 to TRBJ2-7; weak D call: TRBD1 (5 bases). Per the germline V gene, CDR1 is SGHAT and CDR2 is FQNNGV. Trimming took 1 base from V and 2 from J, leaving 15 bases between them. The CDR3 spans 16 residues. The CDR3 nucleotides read TGTGCCAGCAGCTTAGCTTCCCGGGCAGGGCCCTACGAGCAGTACTTC. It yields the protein CASSLASRAGPYEQYF.

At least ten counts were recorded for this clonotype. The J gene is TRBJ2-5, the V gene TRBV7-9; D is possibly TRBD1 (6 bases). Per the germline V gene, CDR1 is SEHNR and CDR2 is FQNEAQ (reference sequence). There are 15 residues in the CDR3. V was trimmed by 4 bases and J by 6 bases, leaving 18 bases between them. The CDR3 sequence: CASSSRTADGKTQYF. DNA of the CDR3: TGTGCCAGCAGCTCCCGGACAGCGGACGGGAAGACCCAGTACTTC.

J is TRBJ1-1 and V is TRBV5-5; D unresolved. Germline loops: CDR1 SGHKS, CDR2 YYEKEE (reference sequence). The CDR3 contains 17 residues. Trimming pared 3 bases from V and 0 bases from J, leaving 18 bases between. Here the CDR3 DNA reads TGTGCCAGCAGCTCCCCAGAGGTGGAGGGCTTGAACACTGAAGCTTTCTTT. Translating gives CASSSPEVEGLNTEAFF. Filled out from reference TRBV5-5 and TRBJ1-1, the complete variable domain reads DAGVTQSPTHLIKTRGQQVTLRCSPISGHKSVSWYQQVLGQGPQFIFQYYEKEERGRGNFPDRFSARQFPNYSSELNVNALLLGDSALYLCASSSPEVEGLNTEAFFGQGTRLTVV.

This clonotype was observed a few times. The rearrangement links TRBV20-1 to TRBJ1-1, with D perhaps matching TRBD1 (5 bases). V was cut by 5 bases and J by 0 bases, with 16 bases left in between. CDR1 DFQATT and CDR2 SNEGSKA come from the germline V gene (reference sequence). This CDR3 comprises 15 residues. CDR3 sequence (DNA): TGCAGTGCTGGAGGGAGCGGGGGGATGAACACTGAAGCTTTCTTT. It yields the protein CSAGGSGGMNTEAFF.

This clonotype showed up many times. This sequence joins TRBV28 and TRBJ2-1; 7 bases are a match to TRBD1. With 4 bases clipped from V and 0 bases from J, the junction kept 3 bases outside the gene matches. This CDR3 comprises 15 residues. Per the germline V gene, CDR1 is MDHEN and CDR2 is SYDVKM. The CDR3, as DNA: TGTGCCAGCAGTTCCGGACAGGTCTCCTACAATGAGCAGTTCTTC. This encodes CASSSGQVSYNEQFF.

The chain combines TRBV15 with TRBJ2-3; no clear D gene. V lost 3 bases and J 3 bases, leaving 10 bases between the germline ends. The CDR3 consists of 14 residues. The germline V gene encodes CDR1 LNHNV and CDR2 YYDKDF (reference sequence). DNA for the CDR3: TGTGCCACCAGCAGGGCAGCGATTACAGATACGCAGTATTTT. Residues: CATSRAAITDTQYF.

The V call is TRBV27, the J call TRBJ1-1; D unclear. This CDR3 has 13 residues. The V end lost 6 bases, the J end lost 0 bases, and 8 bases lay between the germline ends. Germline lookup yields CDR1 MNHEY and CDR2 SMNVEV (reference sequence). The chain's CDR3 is CASRDAMNTEAFF. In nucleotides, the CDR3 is TGTGCCAGCAGGGACGCTATGAACACTGAAGCTTTCTTT.

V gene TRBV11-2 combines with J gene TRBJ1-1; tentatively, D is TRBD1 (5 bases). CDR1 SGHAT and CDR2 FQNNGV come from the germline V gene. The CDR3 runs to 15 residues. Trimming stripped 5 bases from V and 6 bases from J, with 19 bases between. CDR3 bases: TGTGCCAGCAGCGGGGGGTCCATAGTTGCCGCTGAAGCTTTCTTT. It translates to CASSGGSIVAAEAFF.

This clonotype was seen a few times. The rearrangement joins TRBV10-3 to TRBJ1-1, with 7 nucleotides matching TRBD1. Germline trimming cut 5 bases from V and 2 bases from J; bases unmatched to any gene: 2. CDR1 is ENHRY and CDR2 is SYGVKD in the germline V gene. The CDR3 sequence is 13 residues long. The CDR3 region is CAISRQGNTEAFF. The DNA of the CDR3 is TGTGCCATCAGTCGACAGGGCAACACTGAAGCTTTCTTT.

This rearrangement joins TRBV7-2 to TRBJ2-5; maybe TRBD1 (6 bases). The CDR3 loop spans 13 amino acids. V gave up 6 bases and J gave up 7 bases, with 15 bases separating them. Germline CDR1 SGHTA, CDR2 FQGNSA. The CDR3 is CASSTTGRGTQYF. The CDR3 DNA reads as TGTGCCAGCAGTACTACAGGGAGAGGGACCCAGTACTTC. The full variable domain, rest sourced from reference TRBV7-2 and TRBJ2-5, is GAGVSQSPSNKVTEKGKDVELRCDPISGHTALYWYRQSLGQGLEFLIYFQGNSAPDKSGLPSDRFSAERTGGSVSTLTIQRTQQEDSAVYLCASSTTGRGTQYFGPGTRLLVL.

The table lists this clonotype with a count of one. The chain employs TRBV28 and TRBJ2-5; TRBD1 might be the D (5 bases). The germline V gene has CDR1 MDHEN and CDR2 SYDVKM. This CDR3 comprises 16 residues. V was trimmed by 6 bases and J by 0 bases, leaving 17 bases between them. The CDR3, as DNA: TGTGCCAGCAGCTCCCCAGGGCGTCCGTACCAAGAGACCCAGTACTTC. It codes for CASSSPGRPYQETQYF.

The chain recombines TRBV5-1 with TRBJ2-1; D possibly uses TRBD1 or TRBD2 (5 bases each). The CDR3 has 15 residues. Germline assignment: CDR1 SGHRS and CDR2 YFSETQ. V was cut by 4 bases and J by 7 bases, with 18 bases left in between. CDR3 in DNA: TGCGCCAGCAGCGTCTCCCCCCCGGGGCGGAATGAGCAGTTCTTC. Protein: CASSVSPPGRNEQFF.

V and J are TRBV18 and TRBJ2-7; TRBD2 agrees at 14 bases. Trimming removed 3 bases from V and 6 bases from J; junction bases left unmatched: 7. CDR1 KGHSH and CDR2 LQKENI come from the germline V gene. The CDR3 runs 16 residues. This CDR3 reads CASSPRGTSGSREQYF. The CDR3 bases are TGTGCCAGCTCACCCCGGGGGACTAGCGGGAGCCGCGAGCAGTACTTC.

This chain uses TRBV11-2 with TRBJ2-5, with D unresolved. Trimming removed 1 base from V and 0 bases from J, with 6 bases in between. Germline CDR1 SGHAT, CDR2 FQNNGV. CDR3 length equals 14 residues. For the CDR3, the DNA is TGTGCCAGCAGCTTAGCCCCGTACCAAGAGACCCAGTACTTC. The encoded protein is CASSLAPYQETQYF.

CDR3 residues: CASTSGGAKNIQYF. DNA of the CDR3: TGTGCCAGCACCTCCGGCGGGGCCAAAAACATTCAGTACTTC. The rearrangement links TRBV28 to TRBJ2-4, with a weak D call TRBD2 (5 bases). The length of the CDR3 is 14 residues. Germline CDR1 MDHEN, CDR2 SYDVKM. Trimming cost V 7 bases and J 1 base, with 11 bases left between them.

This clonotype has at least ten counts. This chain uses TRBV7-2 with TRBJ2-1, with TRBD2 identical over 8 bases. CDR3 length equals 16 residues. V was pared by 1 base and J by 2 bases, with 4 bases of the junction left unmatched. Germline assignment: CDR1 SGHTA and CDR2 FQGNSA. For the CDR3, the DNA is TGTGCCAGCAGCTTAGATCGAGCGGGAGCCTACAATGAGCAGTTCTTC. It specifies CASSLDRAGAYNEQFF.

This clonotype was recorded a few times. The CDR3 sequence: CASSHGTSGDTDTQYF. The DNA for the CDR3 is TGTGCCAGCAGTCACGGGACTAGCGGGGATACAGATACGCAGTATTTT. The V and J genes are TRBV12-3 or TRBV12-4 and TRBJ2-3, with 13 bases fitting TRBD2. This CDR3 has 16 residues. With V trimmed by 5 bases and J by 3 bases, 5 bases remained unmatched.

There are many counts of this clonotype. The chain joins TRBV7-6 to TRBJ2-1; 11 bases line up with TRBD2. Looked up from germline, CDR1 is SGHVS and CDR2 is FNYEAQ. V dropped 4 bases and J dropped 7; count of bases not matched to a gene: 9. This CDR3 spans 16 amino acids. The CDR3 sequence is CASSSLLAGESNEQFF. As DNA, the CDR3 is TGTGCCAGCAGCTCACTACTAGCGGGAGAGAGTAATGAGCAGTTCTTC.